These 14 T cell receptor beta chains originate from one sample sequenced in a study of blood T cell repertoires in COVID-19 (dated by TCRdb to the early 2020s). Library prep was done by the immunoSEQ multiplex PCR assay. TCRdb retrieved this table from immuneACCESS and kept in-frame rearrangements only. Not all clones are present; in checked studies, unresolved V genes account for under half, and no reason is known for the remainder. A total of over 200,000 clones appear in this sample, over 80% of them only once. Around 5.1% of the sample is in the top ten clones. The specimen was peripheral blood. These receptors originate from a human donor in a cohort sampled during active COVID-19.

This chain links TRBV10-3 with TRBJ2-3; 12 positions agree with TRBD1. From germline, CDR1 is ENHRY and CDR2 SYGVKD. V gave up 5 bases and J gave up 3 bases; unmatched junction bases: 3. This CDR3 has 15 amino acids. CDR3 sequence: CAISSGQGATDTQYF. The CDR3 DNA reads TGTGCCATCAGTTCGGGACAGGGGGCGACAGATACGCAGTATTTT.

CDR3 sequence (DNA): TGTGCCAGCAGCTCCATCCGGGACTTTCCCTACGAGCAGTACTTC. As protein: CASSSIRDFPYEQYF. V gene TRBV7-6 combines with J gene TRBJ2-7; possibly TRBD2 for D (6 bases). CDR1 and CDR2 from the germline V gene are SGHVS and FNYEAQ. This CDR3 has 15 residues. Deletions cut 4 bases from V and 2 bases from J, with 15 bases between.

The V and J genes are TRBV9 and TRBJ2-7; weak D call: TRBD2 (6 bases). Between the trimmed V and J ends, which lost 0 bases and 2 bases, there was a span of 12 bases. The germline gives CDR1 SGDLS, CDR2 YYNGEE. The CDR3 is 15 amino acids. CDR3 sequence: CASSVDLRGAYEQYF. DNA of the CDR3: TGTGCCAGCAGCGTAGACCTCCGCGGGGCCTACGAGCAGTACTTC.

The chain couples TRBV11-2 to TRBJ2-1; no clear D gene. The CDR3 runs 15 residues. CDR1 and CDR2 from the germline V gene are SGHAT and FQNNGV. Trimming removed 1 base at V and 7 bases at J, with 14 bases between. The CDR3 loop reads CASSLGPWVANEQFF. The CDR3 bases are TGTGCCAGCAGCTTAGGCCCCTGGGTAGCTAATGAGCAGTTCTTC.

The CDR3 sequence: CASSHPTGGFYNSPLHF. The CDR3 DNA follows: TGTGCCAGCAGCCACCCGACAGGGGGATTCTATAATTCACCCCTCCACTTT. The gene calls are TRBV7-2 and TRBJ1-6; 9 bases are shared with TRBD1. CDR1 is SGHTA, CDR2 FQGNSA, per germline. The V gene end was trimmed by 5 bases and the J gene end by 3 bases; junction bases not matched to a gene: 8. This CDR3 is built from 17 residues.

The chain joins TRBV30 to TRBJ2-4, with a weak D call TRBD1 (8 bases). This CDR3 has 17 residues. Germline V gene data show CDR1 as GTSNPN and CDR2 as SVGIG (reference sequence). V was trimmed by 2 bases and J by 0 bases, leaving 17 bases between them. CDR3 nucleotides: TGTGCCTGGAGTTCACAGGGGGGGATTTTAGCCAAAAACATTCAGTACTTC. Protein: CAWSSQGGILAKNIQYF.

The rearrangement links TRBV2 to TRBJ1-5; D unclear. Germline loops: CDR1 SNHLY, CDR2 FYNNEI. This CDR3 has 13 amino acids. The germline V and J ends were trimmed by 7 bases and 4 bases, with 11 bases remaining between them. The DNA of the CDR3 is TGTGCCAGCAAAGGTACGGGGAATCAGCCCCAGCATTTT. Protein: CASKGTGNQPQHF. Based on the CDR3 plus reference TRBV2 and TRBJ1-5, the full variable domain is EPEVTQTPSHQVTQMGQEVILRCVPISNHLYFYWYRQILGQKVEFLVSFYNNEISEKSEIFDDQFSVERPDGSNFTLKIRSTKLEDSAMYFCASKGTGNQPQHFGDGTRLSIL.

V and J are TRBV19 and TRBJ2-3, with 11 bases identical to TRBD1. The V segment lost 8 bases and the J segment 1 base; nucleotides outside the gene matches: 5. Germline V gene data show CDR1 as LNHDA and CDR2 as SQIVND (reference sequence). The CDR3 contains 15 residues. CDR3 DNA: TGTGCCAGTCGGGACAGGGGGGCTGGCACAGATACGCAGTATTTT. Translated, it gives CASRDRGAGTDTQYF.

This chain joins TRBV19 and TRBJ1-1; 10 nucleotides align to TRBD1. J was trimmed by 4 bases and V by 6 bases; bases with no gene match: 5. This CDR3 spans 14 amino acids. Germline assignment: CDR1 LNHDA and CDR2 SQIVND (reference sequence). In nucleotides, the CDR3 is TGTGCCAGTAGGGGACAGGGGTTAGGCACTGAAGCTTTCTTT. Amino acids: CASRGQGLGTEAFF.

This chain uses TRBV19 with TRBJ2-7, with TRBD2 as a possible D gene (6 bases). The V and J ends lost 7 bases and 5 bases respectively, with 15 bases between them. Germline assignment: CDR1 LNHDA and CDR2 SQIVND (reference sequence). This CDR3 contains 13 residues. CDR3 sequence reads: CASKEGARHEQYF. CDR3 coding DNA: TGTGCCAGTAAGGAGGGAGCGCGTCACGAGCAGTACTTC.

The rearrangement links TRBV6-5 to TRBJ1-5; TRBD1 matches at 11 bases. Germline assignment: CDR1 MNHEY and CDR2 SVGAGI. Losses at the gene ends were 4 bases for V and 6 bases for J; bases not matched to a gene: 2. This CDR3 region has 14 residues. CDR3: CASSFGQGAQPQHF. CDR3 nucleotide sequence: TGTGCCAGCAGTTTTGGACAGGGGGCTCAGCCCCAGCATTTT.

The genes are TRBV7-2 and TRBJ2-7, with TRBD2 matching over 9 bases. Trimming removed 2 bases from V and 7 bases from J; junction bases left unmatched: 12. Germline CDR1 reads SGHTA; CDR2 reads FQGNSA. CDR3 length equals 16 residues. In DNA form, the CDR3 reads TGTGCCAGCAGCTTACGGTTTAGCGGGAGCTTCTTGGAGCAGTACTTC. Amino acids: CASSLRFSGSFLEQYF.

This clone turned up a few times. This chain connects TRBV6-2 or TRBV6-3 to TRBJ1-2; D unresolved. CDR1 and CDR2 from the germline V gene are MNHEY and SVGEGT. The CDR3 length is 15 residues. Trimming removed 3 bases from V and 4 bases from J, with 15 bases in between. The CDR3 sequence: CASSYLVRGSYGYTF. The CDR3 nucleotides are TGTGCCAGCAGTTATCTGGTTAGAGGGTCCTATGGCTACACCTTC.

V and J are TRBV6-2 or TRBV6-3 and TRBJ2-7; the match to TRBD2 covers 8 bases. This CDR3 spans 16 amino acids. Germline V gives CDR1 MNHEY, CDR2 SVGEGT. V was clipped by 7 bases and J by 3 bases; unmatched bases: 14. CDR3 loop: CASTPPGSGSIYEQYF. Here the CDR3 DNA reads TGTGCCAGCACCCCCCCTGGAAGCGGGAGTATCTACGAGCAGTACTTC.